This T cell receptor beta chain appears in the sequencing data of a study of control samples from healthy donors and cancer patients. Trimming removed 4 bases at V and 3 bases at J, with 6 bases between. Germline V CDR1 and CDR2: LGHDT, YNNKEL (reference sequence). The CDR3 has 12 residues. Using immunoSEQ multiplex PCR, the repertoire was profiled, and TCRdb retains in-frame clones only, with some absent. The repertoire holds some 130,000 clones, 93% seen once, with 1.5% to 2% in the top ten. Sequencing was performed on PBMCs. The chain employs TRBV3-1 (or the pseudogene TRBV3-2) and TRBJ1-1; D might be TRBD1 (5 bases). The TCR comes from a man aged 45-65 years with head and neck cancer. CDR3 region: CASSRGDTEAFF. CDR3 sequence (DNA): TGTGCCAGCAGCCGGGGGGACACTGAAGCTTTCTTT.